The clone carrying this T cell receptor (beta chain) was detected once. Its antigen is undetermined. The sample holds other DNA sequences that translate to the same CDR3. This sample stems from a study of cytomegalovirus exposure and HLA in healthy donors. Whole-study findings and limits: Among the most significant clusters, several appeared linked to common viral pathogens in a later analysis. TCR beta sequences reportedly predicted most subjects' HLA-A and HLA-B alleles accurately.

Germline V gene sequence: CDR1 SGDLS, CDR2 YYNGEE. CDR3 size: 15 residues. V was pared by 0 bases and J by 0 bases, with 10 bases between. This PCR relied on a set of 60 Vbeta primers and 13 Jbeta primers. The authors' processing: As a later analysis found, there were 82 million or so unique TCR beta chains, of which roughly 11 million were shared. The method was immunoSEQ multiplex PCR; TCRdb's version includes in-frame clones alone and lacks a portion of them. The D gene and trimming were derived from the DNA, and the V and J assignments and clone size from that table. The sample records roughly 100,000 clones, 70% being singletons.

The TCR sequence derives from a man aged 40-49 years in good health and CMV-seropositive. The specimen was PBMCs. The rearrangement joins TRBV9 to TRBJ2-7, with a tentative D call TRBD2 (5 bases). CDR3 in DNA: TGTGCCAGCAGCGTAGGAAGTGGGAGCTCCTACGAGCAGTACTTC. Its protein product is CASSVGSGSSYEQYF.